Listed here are 30 T cell receptor beta chains from one sample, sequenced in a study of lymphopenia after photon versus proton radiotherapy. The repertoire was sequenced with immunoSEQ multiplex PCR; TCRdb's copy has only in-frame clones and lacks some. The profile covers approximately 170,000 clones, with 88% appearing a single time and approximately 4.6% taken by the ten largest. The sequencing used peripheral blood, collected from a patient treated with photon-based radiotherapy. All receptors derive from a man aged 45-65 years with gastric cancer.

This chain joins TRBV10-3 and TRBJ2-5; a weak D match, TRBD1 (6 bases). Germline CDR1 is ENHRY and CDR2 is SYGVKD. The CDR3 sequence is 15 residues long. Trimming removed 2 bases at V and 1 base at J, with 11 bases between. CDR3 loop: CAISEGQGFQETQYF. DNA for the CDR3: TGTGCCATCAGTGAGGGGCAGGGGTTCCAAGAGACCCAGTACTTC.

The V and J genes are TRBV9 and TRBJ2-1, with D possibly TRBD1 on 6 matching bases. The CDR3 totals 16 residues. V lost 0 bases and J 9 bases, leaving 19 bases between the germline ends. Germline CDR1 reads SGDLS; CDR2 reads YYNGEE. The DNA of the CDR3 is TGTGCCAGCAGCGTAGATAGAGGGGGTGCCAATCGTGAGCAGTTCTTC. Translating it yields CASSVDRGGANREQFF.

The V and J genes are TRBV5-4 and TRBJ2-1, with D tentatively TRBD1 or TRBD2 (5 bases each). CDR3 length: 16 amino acids. Deletions cut 5 bases from V and 7 bases from J, with 22 bases between. Germline V gene lookup returns CDR1 SGHNT and CDR2 YYREEE (reference sequence). The CDR3 loop reads CASSSRLPGPNNEQFF. CDR3 nucleotides: TGTGCCAGCAGTTCCCGGTTACCGGGGCCGAATAATGAGCAGTTCTTC.

The V and J genes are TRBV6-5 and TRBJ2-7, with 7 bases aligning to TRBD1. Germline V gene sequence: CDR1 MNHEY, CDR2 SVGAGI. The CDR3 totals 12 residues. V was clipped by 6 bases and J by 7 bases; unmatched bases: 6. The CDR3 is CASRRQGLEQYF. DNA of the CDR3: TGTGCCAGCAGAAGACAGGGATTAGAGCAGTACTTC.

The chain combines TRBV7-6 with TRBJ2-1; D unresolved. The germline V gene has CDR1 SGHVS and CDR2 FNYEAQ. The CDR3 loop spans 12 amino acids. V lost 4 bases, J lost 10 bases, and 11 bases lay in between. CDR3 in DNA: TGTGCCAGCAGCTCGGGTGCCACCGAGCAGTTCTTC. This encodes CASSSGATEQFF.

CDR3 DNA sequence: TGTGCCAGCAAGGAGACAACAGGGGGCTATGGCTACACCTTC. The encoded protein is CASKETTGGYGYTF. The gene calls are TRBV2 and TRBJ1-2; 8 nucleotides match TRBD1. V lost 7 bases and J lost 4; bases outside the gene matches: 8. The CDR3 length is 14 residues. Germline CDR1 reads SNHLY; CDR2 reads FYNNEI.

CDR3 nucleotide sequence: TGCGCCAGCAGCCGTGATTCTAGCGGTACCTACGAGCAGTACTTC. This gives the protein CASSRDSSGTYEQYF. The chain links TRBV4-3 to TRBJ2-7, with 7 bases fitting TRBD2. This CDR3 comprises 15 residues. Trimming removed 4 bases from V and 2 bases from J; junction bases left unmatched: 8. Per germline, CDR1 LGHNA and CDR2 YSLEER.

The gene calls are TRBV7-2 and TRBJ2-3; 16 bases are a match to TRBD2. V shed 8 bases, J shed 3 bases, and the junction held 8 bases outside the gene matches. Germline CDR1 reads SGHTA; CDR2 reads FQGNSA. This CDR3 has 17 amino acids. The CDR3 protein is CASGGTSGRAVTDTQYF. In DNA form, the CDR3 reads TGTGCCAGCGGTGGGACTAGCGGGAGGGCCGTGACAGATACGCAGTATTTT. The variable domain in full, with the rest retrieved from reference TRBV7-2 and TRBJ2-3, is GAGVSQSPSNKVTEKGKDVELRCDPISGHTALYWYRQSLGQGLEFLIYFQGNSAPDKSGLPSDRFSAERTGGSVSTLTIQRTQQEDSAVYLCASGGTSGRAVTDTQYFGPGTRLTVL.

The chain uses TRBV9 and TRBJ1-1, with D possibly matching TRBD1 (6 bases). Germline V gene data show CDR1 as SGDLS and CDR2 as YYNGEE. Trimming shortened V by 3 bases and J by 2 bases, and 14 bases separated the two germline ends. This CDR3 contains 15 residues. For the CDR3, the DNA is TGTGCCAGCAGCGCCAGACAGGACGTAAACACTGAAGCTTTCTTT. Translation: CASSARQDVNTEAFF.

The sample holds a few counts of this clone. The chain recombines TRBV28 with TRBJ2-7; D uncertain. Germline assignment: CDR1 MDHEN and CDR2 SYDVKM. With 6 bases removed from V and 1 base from J, the gap between germline ends came to 13 bases. The length of the CDR3 is 14 residues. CDR3 sequence (DNA): TGTGCCAGCAGCCAAGGGTCCCGGTCCTACGAGCAGTACTTC. As protein: CASSQGSRSYEQYF.

J is TRBJ2-3 and V is TRBV27, with a weak D call TRBD2 (5 bases). V lost 6 bases, J lost 0 bases, and 13 bases lay in between. CDR1 MNHEY and CDR2 SMNVEV come from the germline V gene (reference sequence). This CDR3 has 15 amino acids. CDR3 residues: CASSPDGLSTDTQYF. The DNA for the CDR3 is TGTGCCAGCAGCCCGGACGGACTTAGCACAGATACGCAGTATTTT.

This clone was observed a single time. V usage is TRBV11-2 and J usage is TRBJ2-5; 9 bases map to TRBD1. CDR1 SGHAT and CDR2 FQNNGV come from the germline V gene. Unmatched junction bases numbered 2, after V lost 1 base and J lost 2 bases. This CDR3 is 15 amino acids long. CDR3 nucleotide sequence: TGTGCCAGCAGCTTAGGGGACAGGGAACAAGAGACCCAGTACTTC. It translates to CASSLGDREQETQYF.

The chain recombines TRBV27 with TRBJ2-1; 10 nucleotides line up with TRBD2. Germline CDR1 and CDR2: MNHEY and SMNVEV (reference sequence). The CDR3 is 17 residues long. The trim removed 2 bases at V and 7 bases at J, leaving 11 bases unmatched. CDR3 sequence: CASSLRGPAGGRNEQFF. CDR3 DNA sequence: TGTGCCAGCAGTTTAAGAGGTCCAGCGGGGGGGAGGAATGAGCAGTTCTTC.

The chain employs TRBV6-1 and TRBJ1-1; 8 bases match TRBD1. Trimming removed 2 bases from V and 2 bases from J; junction bases left unmatched: 10. The CDR3 contains 17 residues. CDR1 and CDR2 from the germline V gene are MNHNS and SASEGT. The CDR3 DNA reads as TGTGCCAGCAGTGAATACCCCACAGGGGGTGTTAACACTGAAGCTTTCTTT. It codes for CASSEYPTGGVNTEAFF.

This rearrangement joins TRBV28 to TRBJ2-5; D is undetermined. CDR3 length: 15 residues. Germline V gene lookup returns CDR1 MDHEN and CDR2 SYDVKM. V was clipped by 2 bases and J by 3 bases, with 13 bases between them. The CDR3 loop is CASSLAFTTKETQYF. The CDR3, as DNA: TGTGCCAGCAGTTTAGCTTTCACTACCAAAGAGACCCAGTACTTC.

V is TRBV15 and J is TRBJ2-5, with D unresolved. V was clipped by 2 bases and J by 4 bases, with 11 bases between them. CDR1 LNHNV and CDR2 YYDKDF come from the germline V gene (reference sequence). The CDR3 has 14 residues. The CDR3 coding sequence is TGTGCCACCAGCAGACCACAGAGTAGAGAGACCCAGTACTTC. As protein: CATSRPQSRETQYF.

The J gene is TRBJ2-6, the V gene TRBV18; 7 bases are a match to TRBD1. The V gene's germline CDR1 is KGHSH and CDR2 LQKENI. There are 15 residues in the CDR3. Trimming at V came to 3 bases and at J to 2 bases, leaving 1 base not matched to a gene. The CDR3 DNA sequence: TGTGCCAGCTCACCTACAGGGGCTGGGGCCAACGTCCTGACTTTC. Its protein is CASSPTGAGANVLTF.

The rearrangement uses TRBV30 and TRBJ1-5; 8 nucleotides align to TRBD1. Trimming took 4 bases from V and 6 from J; bases not matched to a gene: 5. Germline CDR1 is GTSNPN and CDR2 is SVGIG (reference sequence). The CDR3 extends over 13 amino acids. The CDR3 loop reads CAWTGGAGQPQHF. CDR3 DNA: TGTGCCTGGACAGGGGGCGCGGGTCAGCCCCAGCATTTT.

This chain connects TRBV5-1 to TRBJ1-1, with D unresolved. CDR1 and CDR2 from the germline V gene are SGHRS and YFSETQ. Trimming removed 7 bases from V and 6 bases from J, with 13 bases in between. The CDR3 sequence is 12 residues long. CDR3 sequence: CASQLEDSEAFF. CDR3 nucleotides: TGCGCCAGCCAGCTTGAGGACTCTGAAGCTTTCTTT. Together with reference TRBV5-1 and TRBJ1-1, the CDR3 gives the full variable domain: KAGVTQTPRYLIKTRGQQVTLSCSPISGHRSVSWYQQTPGQGLQFLFEYFSETQRNKGNFPGRFSGRQFSNSRSEMNVSTLELGDSALYLCASQLEDSEAFFGQGTRLTVV.

V gene TRBV9 combines with J gene TRBJ1-2; maybe TRBD1 (6 bases). V lost 4 bases, J lost 5 bases, and 15 bases lay in between. CDR1 SGDLS and CDR2 YYNGEE come from the germline V gene. The CDR3 has 14 amino acids. CDR3: CASSLDSGSYGYTF. The CDR3 DNA reads as TGTGCCAGCAGCTTGGACAGCGGTTCTTATGGCTACACCTTC.

This chain joins TRBV6-1 and TRBJ1-1; D gene unclear. CDR1 is MNHNS, CDR2 SASEGT, per germline. The germline V and J ends were trimmed by 4 bases and 1 base, with 10 bases remaining between them. The CDR3 is made up of 14 amino acids. DNA for the CDR3: TGTGCCAGCAGTGTAGGAGTCAGGAACACTGAAGCTTTCTTT. Its protein product is CASSVGVRNTEAFF.

This clone is a singleton in its sample. The J gene is TRBJ2-5, the V gene TRBV11-2; TRBD1 matches 10 bases. Germline CDR1 is SGHAT and CDR2 is FQNNGV. The CDR3 has 15 amino acids. Losses at the gene ends were 5 bases for V and 3 bases for J; bases not matched to a gene: 6. The CDR3 DNA is TGTGCCAGCAGCCGCGGGACAGGGGCTAAAGAGACCCAGTACTTC. As protein: CASSRGTGAKETQYF.

This clone was recorded only once. The V gene is TRBV5-4, the J gene TRBJ1-4; D is unclear. In germline, CDR1 is SGHNT, CDR2 YYREEE (reference sequence). The length of the CDR3 is 14 residues. The V end was cut by 0 bases, the J end by 4 bases, with 7 bases between. CDR3 residues: CASSLDQFNEKLFF. The CDR3 DNA reads TGTGCCAGCAGCTTGGACCAATTTAATGAAAAACTGTTTTTT.

This clone showed up just a few times. The chain carries TRBV19 and TRBJ1-2; 10 bases are shared with TRBD1. Trimming removed 4 bases from V and 8 bases from J; junction bases left unmatched: 10. The CDR3 is 15 amino acids. CDR1 is LNHDA and CDR2 is SQIVND in the germline V gene (reference sequence). As DNA, the CDR3 is TGTGCCAGTAGTACCCCCGGGACAGGGGACCGAGGCTACACCTTC. It codes for CASSTPGTGDRGYTF.

This chain uses TRBV14 with TRBJ2-1; no firm D call. CDR1 is SGHDN, CDR2 FVKESK, per germline. The CDR3 has 14 residues. V was cut by 3 bases and J by 0 bases, with 6 bases left in between. The DNA for the CDR3 is TGTGCCAGCAGCCAGCTAGTCTCCTACAATGAGCAGTTCTTC. Residues: CASSQLVSYNEQFF.

The V call is TRBV5-6, the J call TRBJ2-3; 7 bases align to TRBD2. Germline V gene sequence: CDR1 SGHDT, CDR2 YYEEEE. The CDR3 has 17 residues. V shed 3 bases and J 1 base; nucleotides not matched to a gene: 11. The CDR3 region is CASSSDYREEGTDTQYF. In nucleotides, the CDR3 is TGTGCCAGCAGCTCCGACTACCGGGAGGAGGGCACAGATACGCAGTATTTT.

The CDR3 nucleotides are TGTGCCAGCAGCCCGGACGGAAACTATGGCTACACCTTC. It is translated as CASSPDGNYGYTF. This chain connects TRBV11-1 to TRBJ1-2; unclear D gene. The CDR3 is 13 residues long. V shed 5 bases and J shed 2 bases, with 9 bases lying between them. Germline assignment: CDR1 SGHAT and CDR2 FQDESV (reference sequence).

The V call is TRBV14, the J call TRBJ2-5, with D hard to call. The CDR3 extends over 15 amino acids. Germline-derived CDR1 and CDR2 are SGHDN and FVKESK. The V end lost 1 base, the J end lost 1 base, and 10 bases lay between the germline ends. This chain's CDR3 is CASSQGLGFQETQYF. CDR3 bases: TGTGCCAGCAGCCAAGGTTTGGGGTTCCAAGAGACCCAGTACTTC.

The V call is TRBV5-1, the J call TRBJ2-6, with D possibly called TRBD1 or TRBD2 (5 bases each). V was shortened by 7 bases and J by 2 bases, with 7 bases between the two germline ends. Germline loops: CDR1 SGHRS, CDR2 YFSETQ. The CDR3 is made up of 13 amino acids. The CDR3 loop is CASRDPGANVLTF. The CDR3 coding sequence is TGCGCCAGCCGGGACCCTGGGGCCAACGTCCTGACTTTC.

The genes are TRBV23-1 and TRBJ1-2; TRBD1 aligns across 7 bases. TRBV23-1 is reported as an ORF; its role is uncertain. The CDR3 sequence is 16 residues long. The V and J ends lost 8 bases and 2 bases, in that order; junction bases with no gene match: 14. CDR3 residues: CASRQSPTGTNYGYTF. The DNA of the CDR3 is TGCGCCAGCCGACAATCCCCGACAGGGACGAACTATGGCTACACCTTC.